Here is one TCR beta chain with its context. Its target is not known. CDR1 is SGHNT, CDR2 YYREEE, per germline (reference sequence). V lost 4 bases and J lost 5; bases outside the gene matches: 4. The CDR3 runs 14 residues. These data come from a study of cytomegalovirus exposure and HLA in healthy donors. Notes on the study in general: Among the CMV-associated chains, three were confirmed in vitro as specific for CMV antigens.

The PCR employed 60 Vbeta primers together with 13 Jbeta primers. Clones were read by immunoSEQ multiplex PCR, and TCRdb kept only the in-frame ones, dropping some. The sample contains more than 90,000 clones, about 81% of which appear only once. The chain couples TRBV5-4 to TRBJ1-2, with 11 nucleotides matching TRBD1. The receptor's source is a woman in her thirties or forties in good health and CMV-seropositive. The sequenced sample consisted of PBMCs. The CDR3 sequence: CASSPGTGGYGYTF. DNA of the CDR3: TGTGCCAGCAGCCCGGGGACAGGGGGATATGGCTACACCTTC.